The 16 T cell receptor beta chains given below trace back to one sample, sequenced in a study of T cells in Graves' hyperthyroidism and ophthalmopathy. Amplification targeted TCR beta CDR3 regions from RNA transcripts. During a first-round RT-PCR of the TCR CDR3, the HTBI primer set was used. From the multiplex PCR reads, TCRdb called clonotypes with MiXCR, one entry per CDR3 protein. Of some 250,000 distinct CDR3 sequences detected, roughly 15% appear once; the ten largest clones hold about an eighth. Sequencing was performed on blood. These receptors were collected from a woman in her thirties or forties with Graves' hyperthyroidism that later progressed to Graves' ophthalmopathy.

The V call is TRBV10-3, the J call TRBJ2-1, with 12 bases fitting TRBD2. Germline lookup yields CDR1 ENHRY and CDR2 SYGVKD. Germline trimming cut 6 bases from V and 12 bases from J; bases unmatched to any gene: 12. The CDR3 is 15 amino acids. CDR3 protein: CAISPPRLAGGPQFF. The DNA for the CDR3 is TGTGCCATCAGCCCCCCGCGGCTAGCGGGAGGGCCGCAGTTCTTC.

This clonotype has a count of ten or more. This chain connects TRBV7-3 to TRBJ2-7; D possibly corresponds to TRBD1 (6 bases). CDR1 and CDR2 (germline): SGHTA, FQGTGA. Trimming stripped 5 bases from V and 5 bases from J, with 13 bases between. The CDR3 extends over 13 amino acids. The CDR3 DNA sequence: TGTGCCAGCAGCGGGGACATCAGCAACGAGCAGTACTTC. This codes for CASSGDISNEQYF.

As DNA, the CDR3 is TGTGCCAGCAGCCCGGGACTAGCGCAGGTCGGGGAGCTGTTTTTT. Protein product: CASSPGLAQVGELFF. The rearrangement joins TRBV11-2 to TRBJ2-2; 10 bases line up with TRBD2. Germline V gene lookup returns CDR1 SGHAT and CDR2 FQNNGV. There are 15 residues in the CDR3. V gave up 5 bases and J gave up 7 bases; unmatched junction bases: 7.

CDR3 in amino acids: CASSPVLAGELFF. The CDR3 DNA reads as TGTGCCAGTAGTCCGGTCTTGGCAGGGGAGCTGTTTTTT. The gene calls are TRBV19 and TRBJ2-2; D is uncertain. The ends were cut back, 5 bases at V and 8 bases at J, with 12 bases in the middle. Germline CDR1 and CDR2: LNHDA and SQIVND (reference sequence). The CDR3 consists of 13 residues.

This clonotype was counted at least ten times. V usage is TRBV7-9 and J usage is TRBJ2-1; the D call may be TRBD1 or TRBD2 (5 bases each). Trimming removed 2 bases from V and 4 bases from J, with 9 bases in between. Germline assignment: CDR1 SEHNR and CDR2 FQNEAQ (reference sequence). The CDR3 is made up of 14 amino acids. In DNA form, the CDR3 reads TGTGCCAGCAGCTTAAGGGACCGTTACAATGAGCAGTTCTTC. As protein: CASSLRDRYNEQFF.

At least ten counts were recorded for this clonotype. The chain uses TRBV2 and TRBJ1-2; D remains unclear. Per germline, CDR1 SNHLY and CDR2 FYNNEI. The CDR3 consists of 10 residues. V was shortened by 3 bases and J by 7 bases, with 3 bases between the two germline ends. The CDR3 sequence: CASSDVGYTF. The CDR3 nucleotides read TGTGCCAGCAGTGATGTTGGCTACACCTTC.

This clonotype was counted only a few times. This chain joins TRBV20-1 and TRBJ1-2, with a possible D match to TRBD1 (6 bases). V lost 3 bases to trimming and J lost 6 bases, with 17 bases between them. The CDR3 consists of 14 residues. Per the germline V gene, CDR1 is DFQATT and CDR2 is SNEGSKA (reference sequence). The CDR3 sequence: CSASEGGRPDGYTF. The CDR3 DNA reads TGCAGTGCTAGTGAGGGGGGGCGTCCTGATGGCTACACCTTC.

This clonotype was recorded many times. The V call is TRBV10-3, the J call TRBJ2-2; TRBD2 matches 14 bases. Trimming took 6 bases from V and 7 from J; bases not matched to a gene: 13. The CDR3 runs 18 residues. Germline CDR1 ENHRY, CDR2 SYGVKD. This CDR3 is CAISAAGTSGSWGGELFF. The CDR3 coding sequence is TGTGCCATCAGCGCAGCCGGGACTAGCGGGAGCTGGGGCGGGGAGCTGTTTTTT.

This clonotype appeared a few times. A much more abundant neighbour one base away suggests this may be a read error. The rearrangement links TRBV28 to TRBJ2-3, with a weak D call TRBD1 (5 bases). The CDR3 contains 15 residues. CDR1 and CDR2 from the germline V gene are MDHEN and SYDVKM. The CDR3 here is CAGSLGQLGFDTQYF. The DNA of the CDR3 is TGTGCCGGCAGTTTGGGGCAGTTGGGGTTCGATACGCAGTATTTT. The whole variable domain, remainder taken from reference TRBV28 and TRBJ2-3, is DVKVTQSSRYLVKRTGEKVFLECVQDMDHENMFWYRQDPGLGLRLIYFSYDVKMKEKGDIPEGYSVSREKKERFSLILESASTNQTSMYLCAGSLGQLGFDTQYFGPGTRLTVL.

This clonotype appeared many times. The V call is TRBV12-3 or TRBV12-4, the J call TRBJ2-3; D ambiguous. V was trimmed by 2 bases and J by 3 bases, leaving 15 bases between them. This CDR3 is built from 16 residues. CDR3 loop: CASSLYKAVSTDTQYF. CDR3 nucleotides: TGTGCCAGCAGTTTATACAAGGCAGTTAGTACAGATACGCAGTATTTT.

At least ten counts were recorded for this clonotype. The gene calls are TRBV30 and TRBJ1-1; D possibly corresponds to TRBD1 (6 bases). The CDR3 covers 14 residues. Germline CDR1 reads GTSNPN; CDR2 reads SVGIG (reference sequence). V was shortened by 3 bases and J by 0 bases, with 11 bases between the two germline ends. CDR3 sequence: CAWSPGQLNTEAFF. The CDR3 nucleotides read TGTGCCTGGAGCCCAGGACAGCTGAACACTGAAGCTTTCTTT.

This clonotype occurred many times. The J gene is TRBJ1-1, the V gene TRBV30; D is perhaps TRBD1 (5 bases). Trimming pared 5 bases from V and 1 base from J, leaving 14 bases between. The CDR3 is 14 amino acids. Germline CDR1 and CDR2: GTSNPN and SVGIG (reference sequence). The CDR3 loop is CAWDPLGENTEAFF. In DNA, the CDR3 is TGTGCCTGGGATCCTTTAGGGGAGAACACTGAAGCTTTCTTT.

The sample holds a few counts of this clonotype. V gene TRBV5-1 combines with J gene TRBJ2-1; D is unresolved. The CDR3 spans 11 residues. Trimming removed 1 base at V and 8 bases at J, with 4 bases between. From germline, CDR1 is SGHRS and CDR2 YFSETQ. The CDR3 spells CASSLFDEQFF. The CDR3 nucleotides are TGCGCCAGCAGCTTGTTCGATGAGCAGTTCTTC.

This clonotype showed up many times. The chain is built from TRBV7-8 and TRBJ2-2; D perhaps matches TRBD2 (5 bases). This CDR3 region has 15 residues. Looked up from germline, CDR1 is SGHVS and CDR2 is FQNEAQ. Trimming took 5 bases from V and 3 from J, leaving 13 bases between them. Here the CDR3 reads CASSGRLIYTGELFF. The CDR3 coding sequence is TGTGCCAGCAGCGGAAGACTAATTTACACCGGGGAGCTGTTTTTT. Looking up the rest from reference TRBV7-8 and TRBJ2-2 gives the full variable domain: GAGVSQSPRYKVAKRGQDVALRCDPISGHVSLFWYQQALGQGPEFLTYFQNEAQLDKSGLPSDRFFAERPEGSVSTLKIQRTQQEDSAVYLCASSGRLIYTGELFFGEGSRLTVL.

The table lists this clonotype with many counts. V gene TRBV29-1 combines with J gene TRBJ1-1; unclear D gene. V lost 5 bases, J lost 0 bases, and 7 bases lay in between. CDR3 length: 12 amino acids. Germline CDR1 is SQVTM and CDR2 is ANQGSEA. The CDR3 DNA sequence: TGCAGCGTTTTGGCGTTGAACACTGAAGCTTTCTTT. Encoded protein: CSVLALNTEAFF.

This sequence joins TRBV10-3 and TRBJ1-2; D gene uncertain. Germline V gene lookup returns CDR1 ENHRY and CDR2 SYGVKD. V shed 2 bases and J shed 4 bases, with 5 bases lying between them. There are 12 residues in the CDR3. The CDR3 sequence is CAISERPYGYTF. CDR3 in DNA: TGTGCCATCAGTGAGCGTCCCTATGGCTACACCTTC.